This T cell receptor beta chain was documented in a study of PD-1 blockade in classical Hodgkin lymphoma. The time point denotes: cycle 4 day 1 (C4D1), after six to seven weeks of nivolumab. Relapses following autologous stem cell transplantation were seen in all patients, with brentuximab vedotin exposure varying. V lost 3 bases and J lost 2, with 12 bases in between. This CDR3 comprises 15 residues. Germline V gives CDR1 LGHNA, CDR2 YNFKEQ. This table comes from immunoSEQ multiplex PCR, and its TCRdb copy is limited to in-frame clones, with some not included. The sample has 20,000 or so clones; roughly 88% are singletons.

The chain uses TRBV4-2 and TRBJ2-3; tentatively, D is TRBD2 (6 bases). The origin of this receptor is a human donor with classical Hodgkin lymphoma. The material sequenced was peripheral blood mononuclear cells (PBMCs), taken before the fourth cycle of nivolumab. CDR3: CASSHGRPHTDTQYF. CDR3 bases: TGTGCCAGCAGCCACGGGAGACCTCACACAGATACGCAGTATTTT.